Following are 18 T cell receptor beta chains from one sample sequenced in a study of blood T cell repertoires in COVID-19. Clones were read by immunoSEQ multiplex PCR, and TCRdb kept only the in-frame ones, dropping some. Among around 40,000 clones, more than 75% were seen once, and the ten largest hold around 24%. Sequencing used peripheral blood. These receptors came from a man aged 45-65 years with active or convalescent COVID-19.

This sequence joins TRBV18 and TRBJ2-3, with 8 bases that match TRBD1. Germline assignment: CDR1 KGHSH and CDR2 LQKENI. This CDR3 is built from 18 residues. Germline trimming cut 2 bases from V and 4 bases from J; bases unmatched to any gene: 14. The CDR3 spells CASSPGPGQGNGADTQYF. The DNA for the CDR3 is TGTGCCAGCTCACCAGGCCCCGGACAGGGCAATGGGGCAGATACGCAGTATTTT.

J is TRBJ1-6 and V is TRBV2; D ambiguous. The CDR3 spans 13 residues. V was cut by 7 bases and J by 5 bases, with 9 bases left in between. Germline-derived CDR1 and CDR2 are SNHLY and FYNNEI. CDR3 protein: CASIQLNNSPLHF. The CDR3 nucleotides read TGTGCCAGCATTCAGTTAAATAATTCACCCCTCCACTTT.

The chain is built from TRBV9 and TRBJ2-5; D perhaps matches TRBD2 (6 bases). The CDR3 is 17 amino acids. The germline V gene encodes CDR1 SGDLS and CDR2 YYNGEE. V was clipped by 4 bases and J by 5 bases, with 24 bases between them. CDR3 sequence (DNA): TGTGCCAGCAGCCCCAGGGACGGGGACTCAGGGAGCGAGACCCAGTACTTC. This encodes CASSPRDGDSGSETQYF.

J is TRBJ2-5 and V is TRBV6-5; 9 nucleotides line up with TRBD1. This CDR3 has 13 residues. V trimming: 6 bases; J trimming: 5 bases; junction bases outside the gene matches: 4. Germline CDR1 is MNHEY and CDR2 is SVGAGI. CDR3 DNA sequence: TGTGCCAGCAGCGGACAGGGGACCGAGACCCAGTACTTC. This encodes CASSGQGTETQYF.

For the CDR3, the DNA is TGTGCCAGCAGAAGGGACTACCACGAGCAGTACTTC. Translated: CASRRDYHEQYF. The chain has TRBV28 and TRBJ2-7, with 7 nucleotides matching TRBD2. Germline V lookup: CDR1 MDHEN, CDR2 SYDVKM. The V segment lost 6 bases and the J segment 5 bases; nucleotides outside the gene matches: 4. The CDR3 has 12 amino acids.

The chain recombines TRBV28 with TRBJ2-2; 9 bases agree with TRBD1. This CDR3 spans 17 amino acids. Germline CDR1 is MDHEN and CDR2 is SYDVKM. V was clipped by 0 bases and J by 5 bases; unmatched bases: 7. CDR3 region: CASSLWRGQGGTGELFF. CDR3 nucleotide sequence: TGTGCCAGCAGTTTATGGCGGGGACAGGGAGGGACCGGGGAGCTGTTTTTT.

The chain combines TRBV4-2 with TRBJ2-5; 10 nucleotides agree with TRBD1. The CDR3 sequence is 16 residues long. In germline, CDR1 is LGHNA, CDR2 YNFKEQ. V lost 0 bases, J lost 1 base, and 2 bases stayed unmatched. CDR3 amino acids: CASSQEDRGFQETQYF. As DNA, the CDR3 is TGTGCCAGCAGCCAAGAGGACAGGGGGTTCCAAGAGACCCAGTACTTC.

The V call is TRBV27, the J call TRBJ2-7, with 8 bases identical to TRBD1. Trimming at V came to 5 bases and at J to 7 bases, leaving 13 bases not matched to a gene. Germline loops: CDR1 MNHEY, CDR2 SMNVEV (reference sequence). There are 15 residues in the CDR3. CDR3 loop: CASSGSRAGGLEQYF. The CDR3 nucleotides are TGTGCCAGCAGTGGGTCACGGGCAGGGGGCTTAGAGCAGTACTTC.

This clone appeared once. The chain uses TRBV2 and TRBJ1-1, with no clear D. V lost 5 bases and J 4 bases, leaving 11 bases between the germline ends. The CDR3 sequence is 13 residues long. Germline V gives CDR1 SNHLY, CDR2 FYNNEI. The CDR3 region is CASSREGGTEAFF. The CDR3, as DNA: TGTGCCAGCAGTAGGGAGGGCGGCACTGAAGCTTTCTTT.

This clone was detected a few times. The genes are TRBV27 and TRBJ1-2, with D tentatively TRBD1 (5 bases). The CDR3 consists of 15 residues. V lost 7 bases and J 4 bases, leaving 19 bases between the germline ends. The germline gives CDR1 MNHEY, CDR2 SMNVEV (reference sequence). The CDR3 region is CASTRRQGLLYGYTF. CDR3 nucleotide sequence: TGTGCCAGCACCCGGCGGCAGGGCCTACTCTATGGCTACACCTTC.

This chain uses TRBV1 with TRBJ2-7; TRBD1 was called by the table and not checked on the DNA. TRBV1 corresponds to a pseudogene. CDR3 size: 16 residues. DNA for the CDR3: TGCACCAGCAGCCAAGATCGGTCCCCCGACAGTTCCGAGCAGTACGTC. Residues: CTSSQDRSPDSSEQYV.

The table lists this clone with a count of one. J is TRBJ1-3 and V is TRBV5-4; 9 bases align to TRBD1. Germline assignment: CDR1 SGHNT and CDR2 YYREEE (reference sequence). CDR3 length: 16 amino acids. The V and J ends lost 4 bases and 2 bases, in that order; junction bases with no gene match: 7. The CDR3, as DNA: TGTGCCAGCAGCGGCCTCGACAGGGGGACTGGAAACACCATATATTTT. This sequence encodes CASSGLDRGTGNTIYF.

This chain links TRBV29-1 with TRBJ2-7; D perhaps matches TRBD1 (6 bases). Trimming left V 6 bases short and J 4 bases short, with 28 bases between. The CDR3 is 17 residues long. Germline lookup yields CDR1 SQVTM and CDR2 ANQGSEA. The CDR3 here is CSVNRYRETQGGYEQYV. As DNA, the CDR3 is TGCAGCGTCAACCGATACAGGGAGACCCAGGGTGGATACGAGCAGTACGTC.

This chain connects TRBV5-1 to TRBJ1-3; maybe TRBD1 (5 bases). The V and J ends lost 3 bases and 0 bases respectively, with 16 bases between them. The CDR3 spans 17 residues. In germline, CDR1 is SGHRS, CDR2 YFSETQ. The CDR3 loop reads CASSYDPPGYSGNTIYF. CDR3 nucleotide sequence: TGCGCCAGCAGCTACGACCCCCCAGGGTACTCTGGAAACACCATATATTTT.

The chain recombines TRBV28 with TRBJ1-1; D possibly corresponds to TRBD1 (5 bases). Germline V gene lookup returns CDR1 MDHEN and CDR2 SYDVKM. CDR3 length: 17 amino acids. V was pared by 1 base and J by 1 base, with 16 bases between. Here the CDR3 DNA reads TGTGCCAGCAGTTTATCCCGAAGCCCCCAGGGGAACACTGAAGCTTTCTTT. Translated: CASSLSRSPQGNTEAFF.

CDR3 amino acids: CASSVEPGQGYYNEQFF. Here the CDR3 DNA reads TGTGCCAGCAGCGTAGAACCGGGACAGGGTTACTACAATGAGCAGTTCTTC. This chain links TRBV9 with TRBJ2-1, with 9 nucleotides matching TRBD1. The CDR3 runs 17 residues. The junction had 7 bases not matched to a gene; V was cut back by 0 bases and J by 3 bases. CDR1 is SGDLS, CDR2 YYNGEE, per germline. The full variable domain, in which reference TRBV9 and TRBJ2-1 provide the parts outside the CDR3, is DSGVTQTPKHLITATGQRVTLRCSPRSGDLSVYWYQQSLDQGLQFLIQYYNGEERAKGNILERFSAQQFPDLHSELNLSSLELGDSALYFCASSVEPGQGYYNEQFFGPGTRLTVL.

The chain links TRBV7-8 to TRBJ2-2, with D tentatively TRBD2 (6 bases). V dropped 5 bases and J dropped 8 bases, with 12 bases sitting between them. Per the germline V gene, CDR1 is SGHVS and CDR2 is FQNEAQ. The CDR3 has 13 residues. Here the CDR3 reads CASSPAGRGELFF. CDR3 in DNA: TGTGCCAGCAGCCCGGCGGGGAGGGGGGAGCTGTTTTTT.

This clone was found once. The CDR3 bases are TGTGCCAGCAGGAGGGACAGGGGGTATAATTCACCCCTCCACTTT. This sequence encodes CASRRDRGYNSPLHF. The chain recombines TRBV6-5 with TRBJ1-6; 11 bases fit TRBD1. CDR3 length equals 15 residues. J gave up 4 bases and V 6 bases, and 2 bases lay outside the gene matches. Germline CDR1 and CDR2: MNHEY and SVGAGI.